Here is one TCR beta chain with its context. Its antigen is unidentified. These data are taken from a study of OX40 agonist ivuxolimab in advanced cancers. On the study more broadly: As their treatment, patients were administered ivuxolimab, an agonistic anti-OX40 (CD134) antibody. Earlier anti-PD-1, anti-PD-L1 or anti-CTLA-4 therapy was permitted; around 40% had received some.

The assay was immunoSEQ multiplex PCR, and TCRdb's table has in-frame clones only and misses some. The sample consists of more than 25,000 clones, more than 85% of them appearing once. Study-wide points: On average, CD8+ T cells had more expanded clones than CD4+.

The sequence came from an adult with an advanced solid tumor such as melanoma, head and neck, liver or kidney cancer. The material was CD4+ or CD8+ T cells sorted from blood, obtained in a trial of the OX40 agonist ivuxolimab.

In DNA, the CDR3 is TGTGCCAGCGGCCCGGGACTAGCCGAAGAGACCCAGTACTTC. Its translation is CASGPGLAEETQYF. The chain combines TRBV6-6 with TRBJ2-5; TRBD2 agrees at 9 bases. Germline CDR1 and CDR2: MNHNY and SVGAGI (reference sequence). V shed 8 bases and J 3 bases; nucleotides not matched to a gene: 7. The CDR3 is 14 amino acids.